This T cell receptor beta chain was recorded in a study of memory CD4+ T cells and cytomegalovirus serostatus (dated by TCRdb to the late 2010s). Regarding the study in general: The cohort comprised about 33 healthy Belgian adults, 9 CMV seropositive and around 24 CMV seronegative. CD4+ memory TCRbeta repertoires of a Belgian cohort with known cytomegalovirus serostatus were sequenced in order to replicate a published TCR-based CMV serostatus classifier. The investigation overall reported the following: Only CD4+CD45RO+ memory cells were sequenced, in contrast to the original study, in which naive and memory CD4+ and CD8+ populations were covered. Of 164 previously reported CMV-associated TCRbeta sequences, approximately 70 appeared in the CD4+ memory repertoires, each in one to five individuals. The results were interpreted as suggesting that the CMV-associated TCR signature is largely present in the CD4+ memory repertoire. For predicting CMV serostatus, the median bootstrapped AUC was approximately 0.96 using the original framework and roughly 0.92 using a US-trained random forest. On the Belgian cohort, the classifier built on the original framework reached a median bootstrapped AUC of around 0.95, with a 95% CI of 0.76-1.00.

Trimmed from V: 4 bases; trimmed from J: 8 bases; junction bases lacking a gene match: 4. Per the germline V gene, SGHTA is the CDR1 and FQGTGA is the CDR2. The CDR3 covers 15 residues, taking in both the cysteine and the phenylalanine. The retained sequence is limited to the CDR3, 45 bases, with the frame set at the first base. The Quick-DNA Microprep Kit was used to extract genomic DNA from the sorted cells. Amplification of TCRbeta DNA was done with the immunoSEQ hsTCRbeta kit, following the protocol from the manufacturer. TCRbeta libraries were sequenced on an Illumina MiSeq instrument. Turning to the authors' computational methods: Once out-of-frame sequences had been removed, a few million distinct TCRbeta sequences were left, which works out to an average of roughly 67,000 per individual. Each individual was scored according to the count of 150 or so previously reported CMV-associated TCRbeta sequences and the total productive distinct TCRbeta count. A beta-binomial model was reimplemented in Python, and scikit-learn random forests with default parameters were trained on data from the US cohort. Classifier performance on the Belgian cohort was summarized as median AUC with percentile confidence intervals over 10,000 bootstrap iterations. TCRdb stores this immuneACCESS table with in-frame sequences only. Part of the clones is absent; in the studies checked, under half of the shortfall reflects unresolved V genes, and no reason is known for the rest. The V and J calls and clone size come from that table; D and trimming were worked out from the DNA. The sample table holds some 48,000 clones, of which roughly three quarters were seen once. 0.85% to 0.95% of the sample belongs to the ten largest clones.

Single viable CD3+CD4+CD8-CD45RO+ cells were sorted as memory CD4+ T cells on a FACSAria II. CMV serostatus was determined with a Roche Elecsys assay detecting serum IgG against CMV pp150, pp28, p38 and p52. Once the samples were thawed, total CD4+ T cells were enriched through positive selection using CD4 magnetic microbeads. The samples came from a separate study whose specific focus was interrogating the CD4+ T cell memory repertoire. Peripheral blood mononuclear cells were isolated and cryopreserved following standard operating procedures; serum was stored at -80 °C. Staining used CD3-PerCP (BW264/56), CD4-APC (RPA-T4), CD45RO-PE (UCHT1) and CD8-Pacific Orange (3B5) antibodies, with Sytox blue excluding non-viable cells. In its sample, this clone was seen once. Which antigen it targets is not known. No base qualities exist here, and no much larger clone lies one base off it.

The sequencing sample was made of memory CD4+ T cells from blood. This chain joins TRBV7-3 to TRBJ2-1; 14 bases in the middle match TRBD2. This receptor was identified in an adult in good health and CMV-seronegative. The encoded CDR3 is CASSSGLAGEHEQFF. The bases are TGTGCCAGCAGCTCGGGACTAGCGGGGGAGCATGAGCAGTTCTTC.